The present entry profiles one T cell receptor (beta chain) with its context. Its cognate antigen is unknown. Only in-frame clones appear in the TCRdb table, and some are missing; sequencing was by immunoSEQ multiplex PCR. The sample shows some 130,000 clones, 90% to 95% of them seen only once. This entry belongs to a study of human thymus T cells. Broader study findings: Unrelated individuals were reported by related research to share highly overlapping thymic repertoires.

Thymus tissue was removed during corrective cardiac surgery. The germline CDR1 and CDR2 sequences are SGHRS and YFSETQ. V lost 5 bases to trimming and J lost 2 bases, with 13 bases between them. The CDR3 is 14 residues long. The sample comprised thymus tissue. This sequence originates from a boy under two years old with a congenital heart defect but otherwise immunologically healthy. This chain joins TRBV5-1 and TRBJ2-5, with no clear D. The CDR3 nucleotides are TGCGCCAGCAGTCCTCGAAGCGAGCAAGAGACCCAGTACTTC. Translation: CASSPRSEQETQYF.